The 3 T cell receptor beta chains below come from one sample, sequenced in a study of T cell changes during pregnancy in multiple sclerosis. Profiled with immunoSEQ multiplex PCR; TCRdb holds only in-frame clones, not every one. This table has roughly 80,000 clones, 90% to 95% appearing once. The material sequenced was peripheral blood, taken before pregnancy. Receptors originate from a female donor with multiple sclerosis, enrolled in a pregnancy study.

A single count supports this clone. The chain employs TRBV27 and TRBJ2-1, with 8 bases lining up with TRBD2. The trim removed 6 bases at V and 7 bases at J, leaving 26 bases unmatched. The CDR3 is made up of 20 amino acids. CDR1 MNHEY and CDR2 SMNVEV come from the germline V gene (reference sequence). CDR3: CASSQRRGGFTGGPGNEQFF. DNA of the CDR3: TGTGCCAGCAGCCAGAGACGGGGGGGTTTTACGGGAGGGCCCGGAAATGAGCAGTTCTTC.

The chain carries TRBV6-1 and TRBJ1-5, with D unresolved. This CDR3 comprises 12 residues. CDR1 is MNHNS, CDR2 SASEGT, per germline. The V and J ends lost 8 bases and 7 bases respectively, with 12 bases between them. CDR3 nucleotides: TGTGCCAGCGGAGTGACGAGCCAGCCCCAGCATTTT. This gives the protein CASGVTSQPQHF.

This clone was observed a single time. The V call is TRBV19, the J call TRBJ1-2, with D unresolved. There are 14 residues in the CDR3. The germline gives CDR1 LNHDA, CDR2 SQIVND (reference sequence). Trimming pared 0 bases from V and 6 bases from J, leaving 11 bases between. The CDR3 nucleotides are TGTGCCAGTAGTATAGATGGGAGGGTCCATGGCTACACCTTC. Protein: CASSIDGRVHGYTF. Using reference TRBV19 and TRBJ1-2 for the parts outside the CDR3, the full variable domain is DGGITQSPKYLFRKEGQNVTLSCEQNLNHDAMYWYRQDPGQGLRLIYYSQIVNDFQKGDIAEGYSVSREKKESFPLTVTSAQKNPTAFYLCASSIDGRVHGYTFGSGTRLTVV.